The T cell receptor (beta chain) under discussion was sequenced for a study of blood T cell repertoires in COVID-19. Looking at the study overall: Researchers got acute and convalescent COVID-19 samples from the United States, Italy and Spain. In each case, the material was cDNA or gDNA derived from T cells, B-cell-depleted T cells, or PBMCs.

As originally analysed: Amplification of reference gene primers provided the estimated nucleated cell counts. The data were produced by immunoSEQ multiplex PCR, yet TCRdb's version contains in-frame clones alone and is incomplete. V and J calls and clone size are copied from that table; D and trimming were computed from the DNA. The table has approximately 340,000 clones, around 83% seen once. The junction had 2 bases not matched to a gene; V was cut back by 1 base and J by 4 bases. This CDR3 has 15 amino acids. CDR1 is ENHRY, CDR2 SYGVKD, per germline. This chain links TRBV10-3 with TRBJ1-5, with TRBD1 identical over 9 bases. Sequenced input: peripheral blood. This TCR came from a man aged 30 to 45 with active or convalescent COVID-19. CDR3 DNA sequence: TGTGCCATCAGTGAGTTTGGACAGGGGAATCAGCCCCAGCATTTT. Translation gives CAISEFGQGNQPQHF.